This T cell receptor (beta chain) was sequenced during a study of vaccination and CD4 T cells after COVID-19. General observations from the study: The cohort comprised relatively few convalescent patients, and no early post-infection timepoints were analyzed.

The treatment is: roughly 10-day PBMC culture with coronavirus spike peptide pools or control peptides (ViraFEST assay). Researchers used the Oncomine TCR Beta short-read assay to sequence DNA from cultured CD4+ T cells. Each CDR3 protein gets one entry after TCRdb re-called the PCR reads with MiXCR. There are under 10,000 distinct CDR3 sequences in the sample; 60% occur only once, and about 30% lies in the top ten. This clonotype came up a few times. The antigen remains unidentified. The CDR3 loop spans 13 amino acids. The V gene's germline CDR1 is SGHRS and CDR2 YFSETQ. With V trimmed by 0 bases and J by 5 bases, 1 base remained unmatched.

Material for sequencing was CD4+ T cells from blood, cultured in vitro. The chain employs TRBV5-1 and TRBJ2-5; 7 bases line up with TRBD2. This sequence was found in a human donor who had recovered from COVID-19. DNA for the CDR3: TGCGCCAGCAGCTTGGAGGGAGGGGAGACCCAGTACTTC. This codes for CASSLEGGETQYF.